This T cell receptor beta chain was identified during a study of beta chain features in type 1 diabetes. Study-wide points: cDNA-based reads could over-represent cells with high TCR expression. It was not settled here whether HLA type affects TCRB rearrangement. For Type 1 diabetes patients, all four CD4+ subsets carried TCRB CDR3s that were moderately but significantly shorter.

This clone was seen a few times. Its specificity is unknown. Sequenced material consisted of expressed TCRB transcripts (all of the isolated RNA was reverse transcribed). Only in-frame clones appear in the TCRdb table, and some are missing; sequencing was by immunoSEQ multiplex PCR. The sample shows under 950,000 clones, roughly 15% of them seen only once. Between the trimmed V and J ends, which lost 5 bases and 8 bases, there was a span of 10 bases. Germline CDR1 and CDR2: SGHAT and FQNNGV. The CDR3 consists of 12 residues. Sorted CD4+ subsets: naive, central memory, regulatory, stem cell-like memory (CD45RO/CCR7/CD25/CD127/CD95/CD27 panel).

Material: naive CD4+ T cells from blood. V is TRBV11-2 and J is TRBJ2-1, with D perhaps TRBD2 (5 bases). The receptor's source is a young woman in good health. The DNA for the CDR3 is TGTGCCAGCAGCCTAGCCGTGTATGAGCAGTTCTTC. Protein: CASSLAVYEQFF. Supplemented by reference TRBV11-2 and TRBJ2-1, the full variable domain reads EAGVAQSPRYKIIEKRQSVAFWCNPISGHATLYWYQQILGQGPKLLIQFQNNGVVDDSQLPKDRFSAERLKGVDSTLKIQPAKLEDSAVYLCASSLAVYEQFFGPGTRLTVL.